The clone carrying this TCR beta chain was detected a few times. Of the isolated RNA, all was reverse transcribed, and so the sequenced material was expressed TCRB transcripts. The data were produced by immunoSEQ multiplex PCR, yet TCRdb's version contains in-frame clones alone and is incomplete. The repertoire holds roughly 310,000 clones, 9.5% to 12% seen once, with around 0.015% in the top ten. The data were taken from a study of beta chain features in type 1 diabetes. Sequenced sample: naive CD4+ T cells from blood. The clonotype originates from a woman aged 25 to 39 in good health.

The CDR3 DNA reads TGCGCCAGCAGCTTGGTGGCAGTTCTTTCTGGGGCCAACGTCCTGACTTTC. It yields the protein CASSLVAVLSGANVLTF. This chain connects TRBV5-1 to TRBJ2-6, with D unresolved. V shed 0 bases and J shed 1 base, with 11 bases lying between them. There are 17 residues in the CDR3. Per germline, CDR1 SGHRS and CDR2 YFSETQ.